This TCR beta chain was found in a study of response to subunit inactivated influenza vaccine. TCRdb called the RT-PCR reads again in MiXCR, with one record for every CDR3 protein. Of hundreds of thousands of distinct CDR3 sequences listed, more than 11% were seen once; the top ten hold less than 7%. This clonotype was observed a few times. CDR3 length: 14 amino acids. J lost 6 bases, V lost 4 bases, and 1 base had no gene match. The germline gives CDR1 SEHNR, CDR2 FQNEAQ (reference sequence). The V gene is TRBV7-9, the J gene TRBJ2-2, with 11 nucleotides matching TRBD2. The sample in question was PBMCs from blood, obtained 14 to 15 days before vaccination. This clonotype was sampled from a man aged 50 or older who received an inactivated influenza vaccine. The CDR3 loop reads CASSSTSGAGELFF. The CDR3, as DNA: TGTGCCAGCAGCTCGACTAGCGGGGCCGGGGAGCTGTTTTTT.